This T cell receptor (beta chain) originates from a study of metastatic and nonmetastatic thyroid tumors. In its sample, this clone was seen a few times. Its target is not known. Study-level results: Benign nodules reportedly had significantly lower TCR beta diversity than malignant thyroid tumors in blood and tumor.

All patients reached thyroid surgery having received no treatment beforehand. Per the original data handling: Across clinicopathological groups, CDR3 differences served as the basis for building a distant-metastasis classifier for papillary thyroid cancer. Using MiXCR, TCRdb reanalyzed the PCR reads. TCRdb, rather than the study authors, made the V and J calls. The table shows approximately 21,000 clones, with roughly 27% occurring only once. Per germline, CDR1 MDHEN and CDR2 SYDVKM. V was clipped by 6 bases and J by 4 bases; unmatched bases: 4. The CDR3 has 14 residues. The clonotype was recovered from a male donor with papillary thyroid cancer or a benign thyroid nodule (not recorded which). Some clones in this sample may be carry-over from other donors' samples. The rearrangement joins TRBV28 to TRBJ1-2; 11 bases are a match to TRBD1. Specimen: tumor tissue. The CDR3 DNA is TGTGCCAGCAGGGGACAGGGGGGATTCTATGGCTACACCTTC. Residues: CASRGQGGFYGYTF.